Listed here is a single T cell receptor beta chain. The specificity of this receptor is unknown. No base qualities exist here, and no much larger clone lies one base off it. This record belongs to a study of blood T cell repertoires in COVID-19 (dated by TCRdb to about 2020). For the study in its entirety: Samples covering the acute and convalescent phases of COVID-19 were provided by collaborators in the United States, Italy and Spain. Samples were obtained from the ongoing ImmuneRACE study (first 160 participants) and from about 1,300 subjects provided by 6 global collaborators. Where available, HLA class I and class II types were obtained from metadata supplied by the sample provider rather than from assay-based typing. The prospective study material was composed of cDNA or gDNA derived from T cells, B-cell-depleted T cells, or PBMCs. A freely available public database, intended as a resource for researchers studying the immune response to SARS-CoV-2, is where the repertoires were released. A de-identified subject ID, COVID-19 status, age in years and sex were almost always included in the sample metadata. Deeply sampled blood TCRbeta repertoires from subjects exposed to, actively infected with, or recovered from COVID-19 were included in the dataset. Points the paper makes about the study in general: Clinical and demographic metadata were provided uncurated, with the amount varying by source and participant.

TCRbeta CDR3 regions were amplified from genomic DNA by means of the immunoSEQ Assay, a bias-controlled multiplex PCR. Per the original workflow: Within the assay, amplification of reference gene primers was used to estimate how many nucleated cells each sample contained. To quantify the absolute abundance of each unique TCRbeta CDR3 rearrangement, sequence reads were collapsed and filtered. For each sample, productive Simpson clonality was calculated by taking the square root of Simpson's diversity index across productive rearrangements. Entries here come from immuneACCESS through TCRdb and include only in-frame sequences with V and J called. Some clones fail to appear in such tables; in the studies checked, an unresolved V gene covers under half of the shortfall, and the cause of the remainder is unknown. V, J and clone size reflect that table, while D and trimming were determined from the DNA. The sample table holds roughly 150,000 clones, of which almost 80% were seen once. The ten largest account for over 7% of the sample.

The CDR3, cysteine through phenylalanine, is 13 amino acids long. CDR3 DNA is the only sequence kept; it has 39 bases, read in frame from the first base. Trimmed from V: 11 bases; trimmed from J: 6 bases; junction bases lacking a gene match: 9. The germline V gene (reference sequence) yields LNHDA for CDR1 and SQIVND for CDR2. Each collaborating institution followed its own protocols to collect whole blood in K2EDTA tubes. For TCRbeta analysis, collaborators shipped samples as frozen whole blood, isolated PBMCs, or DNA extracted from either of those sample types. This sequence originates from a man aged 45-60 years with active or convalescent COVID-19. Recombination linked TRBV19 to TRBJ2-2; 7 junctional bases match TRBD2. The sequencing input was peripheral blood. The DNA sequence is as follows: TGTGCCTGTTCAGGCGGGAGAGCCGGGGAGCTGTTTTTT. This sequence encodes CACSGGRAGELFF.